The 20 T cell receptor beta chains below were found in one sample sequenced in a study of T cells after yellow fever vaccination. TCRdb re-called the 5' RACE reads with MiXCR, one entry per CDR3 protein. The data contain about 550,000 distinct CDR3 sequences, roughly 21% of them singletons. The specimen comprised PBMCs, sampled 15 days after the yellow fever booster vaccination. Every receptor here comes from a man aged 30-40 years who received the YFV17D yellow fever vaccine.

This chain connects TRBV5-6 to TRBJ2-2, with TRBD2 matching 7 bases. CDR3 length equals 17 residues. V was clipped by 2 bases and J by 0 bases; unmatched bases: 7. The germline gives CDR1 SGHDT, CDR2 YYEEEE. CDR3 residues: CASSFKLAGANTGELFF. Here the CDR3 DNA reads TGTGCCAGCAGCTTTAAACTGGCGGGAGCGAACACCGGGGAGCTGTTTTTT.

The chain combines TRBV12-3 or TRBV12-4 with TRBJ1-4, with D unclear. V was trimmed by 2 bases and J by 8 bases, leaving 6 bases between them. The CDR3 extends over 12 amino acids. CDR3 protein: CASSLRREKLFF. The CDR3 DNA reads TGTGCCAGCAGTTTACGGAGGGAAAAACTGTTTTTT.

This clonotype was detected only a few times. The chain couples TRBV5-1 to TRBJ2-1, with 9 bases matching TRBD1. Trimming at V came to 0 bases and at J to 15 bases, leaving 10 bases not matched to a gene. CDR3 length: 14 residues. Germline CDR1 is SGHRS and CDR2 is YFSETQ. The CDR3 protein is CASSLVGTGYALFF. CDR3 coding DNA: TGCGCCAGCAGCTTGGTTGGGACAGGGTACGCTCTGTTCTTC. Combining the CDR3 with reference TRBV5-1 and TRBJ2-1 gives the whole variable domain KAGVTQTPRYLIKTRGQQVTLSCSPISGHRSVSWYQQTPGQGLQFLFEYFSETQRNKGNFPGRFSGRQFSNSRSEMNVSTLELGDSALYLCASSLVGTGYALFFGPGTRLTVL.

This chain uses TRBV11-2 with TRBJ2-2; 8 positions agree with TRBD2. There are 16 residues in the CDR3. With V trimmed by 1 base and J by 6 bases, 7 bases remained unmatched. CDR1 SGHAT and CDR2 FQNNGV come from the germline V gene. The CDR3 here is CASSLGGLVYAGELFF. The DNA for the CDR3 is TGTGCCAGCAGCTTAGGGGGACTAGTATACGCCGGGGAGCTGTTTTTT.

This clonotype was detected only a few times. The J gene is TRBJ2-2, the V gene TRBV5-4; 8 positions agree with TRBD1. Germline CDR1 and CDR2: SGHNT and YYREEE (reference sequence). The CDR3 runs to 16 residues. J lost 5 bases, V lost 4 bases, and 10 bases had no gene match. CDR3 bases: TGTGCCAGCAGCATAAACAGGGGGAAAGGAACCGGGGAGCTGTTTTTT. As protein: CASSINRGKGTGELFF.

This clonotype was recorded a few times. V gene TRBV20-1 combines with J gene TRBJ1-6; D gene uncertain. In germline, CDR1 is DFQATT, CDR2 SNEGSKA (reference sequence). V lost 5 bases and J lost 0, with 8 bases in between. This CDR3 is 14 amino acids long. CDR3 coding DNA: TGCAGTGCTGGACTAAGCTCCTATAATTCACCCCTCCACTTT. Residues: CSAGLSSYNSPLHF.

This clonotype was seen more than once but under ten times. V is TRBV20-1 and J is TRBJ2-7; tentatively, D is TRBD2 (6 bases). CDR1 is DFQATT and CDR2 is SNEGSKA in the germline V gene (reference sequence). The CDR3 covers 14 residues. With 6 bases removed from V and 4 bases from J, the gap between germline ends came to 19 bases. CDR3 in amino acids: CSAAGAGFRYEQYF. CDR3 nucleotides: TGCAGTGCGGCAGGCGCGGGATTTAGGTACGAGCAGTACTTC.

The gene calls are TRBV15 and TRBJ2-5; D is perhaps TRBD1 or TRBD2 (6 bases each). CDR1 is LNHNV and CDR2 is YYDKDF in the germline V gene (reference sequence). Trimming stripped 3 bases from V and 2 bases from J, with 22 bases between. This CDR3 contains 18 residues. The DNA for the CDR3 is TGTGCCACCAGCAGCAGGGGCGACAGGACTATTACTCAAGAGACCCAGTACTTC. Protein product: CATSSRGDRTITQETQYF.

This chain links TRBV10-3 with TRBJ2-2; TRBD2 matches 11 bases. The CDR3 runs 17 residues. J gave up 0 bases and V 9 bases, and 9 bases lay outside the gene matches. Germline-derived CDR1 and CDR2 are ENHRY and SYGVKD. The CDR3 sequence: CAMSTGTSGANTGELFF. The CDR3 coding sequence is TGTGCCATGTCTACGGGGACTAGCGGCGCGAACACCGGGGAGCTGTTTTTT.

This clonotype was recorded a few times. V gene TRBV18 combines with J gene TRBJ2-2; no clear D gene. The V end lost 2 bases, the J end lost 2 bases, and 9 bases lay between the germline ends. The CDR3 runs to 15 residues. Germline V CDR1 and CDR2: KGHSH, LQKENI. CDR3 loop: CASSPGTLNTGELFF. CDR3 nucleotides: TGTGCCAGCTCACCAGGCACCCTCAACACCGGGGAGCTGTTTTTT.

This clonotype was seen only a few times. This chain uses TRBV20-1 with TRBJ1-1; 7 bases map to TRBD1. Germline CDR1 DFQATT, CDR2 SNEGSKA (reference sequence). The CDR3 runs 14 residues. The J segment lost 4 bases and the V segment lost 0 bases, leaving 5 bases of the junction unmatched. The CDR3 bases are TGCAGTGCTAGAGATCCAGGGGGAGTCACTGAAGCTTTCTTT. Protein sequence: CSARDPGGVTEAFF.

The rearrangement joins TRBV20-1 to TRBJ2-1; no reliable D call. The germline V gene has CDR1 DFQATT and CDR2 SNEGSKA (reference sequence). Between the trimmed V and J ends, which lost 8 bases and 0 bases, there was a span of 14 bases. The CDR3 contains 14 residues. CDR3 DNA sequence: TGCAGTTCGATTGACGCAAGCTCCTACAATGAGCAGTTCTTC. As protein: CSSIDASSYNEQFF.

This clonotype came up a few times. The chain couples TRBV12-3 or TRBV12-4 to TRBJ2-5; no clear D gene. This CDR3 has 13 residues. The ends were cut back, 3 bases at V and 5 bases at J, with 10 bases in the middle. CDR3 protein: CASSFLLGETQYF. For the CDR3, the DNA is TGTGCCAGCAGTTTCCTCTTAGGGGAGACCCAGTACTTC.

V is TRBV7-2 and J is TRBJ2-1; possibly TRBD1 for D (6 bases). The CDR3 length is 12 residues. The germline V gene encodes CDR1 SGHTA and CDR2 FQGNSA. The V end was cut by 5 bases, the J end by 12 bases, with 14 bases between. CDR3 nucleotide sequence: TGTGCCAGCAGCCTGGGGGCAGGGTGGCAGTTCTTC. As protein: CASSLGAGWQFF.

V usage is TRBV29-1 and J usage is TRBJ2-3, with 11 positions matching TRBD2. Trimming removed 4 bases from V and 2 bases from J; junction bases left unmatched: 5. The CDR3 is 15 residues long. Germline-derived CDR1 and CDR2 are SQVTM and ANQGSEA. For the CDR3, the DNA is TGCAGCGTTGCCCATAGCGGGAGGGCCACAGATACGCAGTATTTT. It yields the protein CSVAHSGRATDTQYF.

The rearrangement links TRBV15 to TRBJ2-3; 7 bases match TRBD2. V gave up 1 base and J gave up 8 bases; unmatched junction bases: 6. The CDR3 loop spans 14 amino acids. CDR1 and CDR2 from the germline V gene are LNHNV and YYDKDF (reference sequence). The CDR3 bases are TGTGCCACCAGCAGAGTCGGGACTACGGGTACGCAGTATTTT. Amino acid sequence: CATSRVGTTGTQYF. Full variable domain (missing parts from reference TRBV15 and TRBJ2-3): DAMVIQNPRYQVTQFGKPVTLSCSQTLNHNVMYWYQQKSSQAPKLLFHYYDKDFNNEADTPDNFQSRRPNTSFCFLDIRSPGLGDTAMYLCATSRVGTTGTQYFGPGTRLTVL.

There are a few counts of this clonotype. The chain joins TRBV9 to TRBJ2-5; a weak D match, TRBD1 (6 bases). Germline CDR1 reads SGDLS; CDR2 reads YYNGEE. The V and J ends lost 0 bases and 2 bases respectively, with 14 bases between them. CDR3 length: 16 residues. CDR3 DNA sequence: TGTGCCAGCAGCGTAGGGAACAGGGTTGGTCAAGAGACCCAGTACTTC. This codes for CASSVGNRVGQETQYF.

This rearrangement joins TRBV5-1 to TRBJ2-2; a possible D gene is TRBD2 (6 bases). Germline V gives CDR1 SGHRS, CDR2 YFSETQ. V was cut by 2 bases and J by 5 bases, with 13 bases left in between. The CDR3 is made up of 15 amino acids. The CDR3 DNA follows: TGCGCCAGCAGCTTCGGTCTAGCGCCGACCGGGGAGCTGTTTTTT. Its translation is CASSFGLAPTGELFF.

This clonotype was detected a few times. The rearrangement links TRBV20-1 to TRBJ2-1; 14 nucleotides agree with TRBD2. CDR3 size: 20 residues. The V gene's germline CDR1 is DFQATT and CDR2 SNEGSKA (reference sequence). V lost 3 bases, J lost 2 bases, and 15 bases stayed unmatched. CDR3 nucleotide sequence: TGCAGTGCTAGGCCCCCACCGGGACTAGCGGGAGTAGGAACCTACAATGAGCAGTTCTTC. This translates into CSARPPPGLAGVGTYNEQFF.

V usage is TRBV12-5 and J usage is TRBJ2-5; D is possibly TRBD1 (5 bases). Trimming cost V 6 bases and J 3 bases, with 14 bases left between them. Germline CDR1 is LGHNT and CDR2 is FRNRAP. The CDR3 totals 14 residues. The chain's CDR3 is CASGHQTAKETQYF. CDR3 in DNA: TGTGCTAGTGGGCATCAGACAGCTAAAGAGACCCAGTACTTC.